This TCR beta chain is from a study of cytomegalovirus exposure and HLA in healthy donors. The CDR3 sequence is 12 residues long. CDR1 and CDR2 from the germline V gene are SGHDT and YYEEEE. V was trimmed by 5 bases and J by 1 base, leaving 7 bases between them. The table came from immunoSEQ multiplex PCR; TCRdb's copy has only in-frame clones and leaves some out. The profile shows 200,000 to 250,000 clones, less than 90% of them singletons. The specimen sequenced was PBMCs. The TCR sequence derives from a woman between 18 and 29 years old in good health and CMV-seronegative. The chain combines TRBV5-6 with TRBJ2-7; D not resolved. The CDR3 sequence: CASSMGSYEQYF. For the CDR3, the DNA is TGTGCCAGCAGTATGGGGTCCTACGAGCAGTACTTC.